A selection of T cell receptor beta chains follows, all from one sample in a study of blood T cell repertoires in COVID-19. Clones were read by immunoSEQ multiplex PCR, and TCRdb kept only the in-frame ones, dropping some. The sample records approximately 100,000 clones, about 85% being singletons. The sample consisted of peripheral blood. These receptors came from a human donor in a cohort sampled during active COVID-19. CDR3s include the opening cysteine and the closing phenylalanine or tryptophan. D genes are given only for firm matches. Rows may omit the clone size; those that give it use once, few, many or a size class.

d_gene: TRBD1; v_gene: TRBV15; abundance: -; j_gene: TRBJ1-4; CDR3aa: CATSPWGDRGVEKLFF; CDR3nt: TGTGCCACCAGCCCTTGGGGGGACAGGGGGGTTGAAAAACTGTTTTTT
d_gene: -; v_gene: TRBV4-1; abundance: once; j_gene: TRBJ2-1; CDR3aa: CASSQEGWGRGNEQFF; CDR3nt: TGCGCCAGCAGCCAAGAAGGTTGGGGCAGGGGAAATGAGCAGTTCTTC
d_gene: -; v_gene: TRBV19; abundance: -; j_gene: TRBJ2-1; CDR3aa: CASSITPGNEQFF; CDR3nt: TGTGCCAGTAGTATCACCCCGGGCAATGAGCAGTTCTTC
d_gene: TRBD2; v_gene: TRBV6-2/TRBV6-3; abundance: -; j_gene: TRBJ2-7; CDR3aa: CASSYLGLAGGDEQYF; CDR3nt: TGTGCCAGCAGTTACCTGGGACTAGCGGGAGGAGACGAGCAGTACTTC
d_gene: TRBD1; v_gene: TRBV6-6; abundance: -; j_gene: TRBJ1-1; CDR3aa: CASTPGQAEGTEAFF; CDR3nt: TGTGCCAGCACTCCAGGACAGGCGGAAGGCACTGAAGCTTTCTTT
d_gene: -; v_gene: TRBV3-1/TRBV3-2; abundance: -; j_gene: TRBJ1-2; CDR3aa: CASSLGDYGYTF; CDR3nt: TGTGCCAGCAGCCTGGGAGACTATGGCTACACCTTC
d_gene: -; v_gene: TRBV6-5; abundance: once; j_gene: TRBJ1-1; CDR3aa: CASSSWSEREAFF; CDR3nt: TGTGCCAGCTCGTCATGGTCGGAGAGGGAAGCTTTCTTT
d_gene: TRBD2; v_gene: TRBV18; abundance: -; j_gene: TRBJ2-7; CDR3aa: CASSPAGGVEYSYEQYF; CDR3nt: TGTGCCAGCTCACCAGCGGGGGGGGTGGAATACTCCTACGAGCAGTACTTC
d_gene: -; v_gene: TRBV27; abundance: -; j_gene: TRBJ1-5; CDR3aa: CASSFNRGTSNQPQHF; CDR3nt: TGTGCCAGCAGTTTTAATAGGGGGACAAGCAATCAGCCCCAGCATTTT
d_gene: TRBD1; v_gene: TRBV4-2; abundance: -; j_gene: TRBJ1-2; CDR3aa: CASSQDGRGFGYGYTF; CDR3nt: TGTGCCAGCAGCCAAGACGGCAGGGGGTTTGGCTATGGCTACACCTTC
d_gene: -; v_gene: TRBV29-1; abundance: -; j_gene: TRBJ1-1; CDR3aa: CSVEYQGSTEAFF; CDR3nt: TGCAGCGTTGAGTACCAGGGGTCCACTGAAGCTTTCTTT
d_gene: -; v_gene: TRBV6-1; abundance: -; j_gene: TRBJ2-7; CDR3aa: CASSEEASPRVSEQYF; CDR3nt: TGTGCCAGCAGTGAAGAGGCCTCTCCCAGGGTCTCCGAGCAGTACTTC